This T cell receptor (beta chain) was retrieved from a study of PD-1 blockade in classical Hodgkin lymphoma (dated by TCRdb to 2020 to 2022). The study in broad terms: Nivolumab dosing was 3 mg/kg intravenously every 2 weeks, continuing until either disease progression or unacceptable toxicity. The study used CyTOF and TCR beta sequencing to define a peripheral blood immune signature of response to PD-1 blockade in classical Hodgkin lymphoma.

The investigation overall reported the following: Only a single clinical trial cohort was studied, and what caused the repertoire differences, possibly disease activity or prior therapy, remained undefined. Baseline diversity similar to that of newly diagnosed patients was observed in trial patients achieving complete response, whereas significantly lower diversity was observed in partial responders and progressors. Lower diversity was seen in patients whose nivolumab began less than 1 year after ASCT, and these patients were left out of later analyses so that immune reconstitution would not confound the results. Newly diagnosed patients were reported to have lower baseline TCR diversity than healthy donors, and relapsed/refractory patients were reported to have lower baseline TCR diversity still. By C4D1, a significant rise was seen in CD4+ TCR diversity but not in CD8+ TCR diversity (p=0.0027 vs p=0.16), and the rise was most apparent among complete responders (p=0.02).

V sheds 0 bases and J sheds 4 bases, leaving 11 bases between their ends. The CDR3 sequence holds 14 residues, the cysteine and phenylalanine included. Only the CDR3 region is kept as DNA, spanning 42 bases read in frame from base 1. CDR1 and CDR2, per the germline V gene (reference sequence), are SGHNT and YYREEE. Points on this clone: Its antigen remains undetermined. The sample holds no much larger clone one base away, and base qualities are not on file.

In light of the paper, this sample's time point label describes: cycle 2 day 1 (C2D1) of nivolumab. Relapse after autologous stem cell transplantation had occurred in all trial patients, and cohorts A, B and C were distinguished by prior brentuximab vedotin exposure. The trial cohort included 45 to 65 patients with relapsed/refractory classical Hodgkin lymphoma, and each patient had a best overall response of complete response, partial response or progressive disease. Single-agent nivolumab was administered to trial patients in the multi-cohort phase II CheckMate 205 trial. An independent review committee assessed best overall response using the 2007 International Working Group response criteria. Trial PBMCs were collected immediately before nivolumab initiation (C1D1) and during therapy at cycle 2 day 1 and cycle 4 day 1. Peripheral blood was collected in 8 mL Vacutainer Cell Preparation Tubes, from which PBMCs were isolated by centrifugation and then cryopreserved.

The Qiagen DNeasy kit was used to extract genomic DNA from unsorted PBMCs and from the negatively selected CD4+ and CD8+ fractions. Using primers that anneal to V and J segments, immunoSEQ multiplex PCR amplified the TCR beta CDR3 regions. Amplification bias was minimized using a synthetic immune receptor repertoire, and residual bias was removed computationally after sequencing. In the original analysis: Custom Python scripts were used to quantify repertoire diversity as the Shannon entropy index. The unsorted, CD4+ and CD8+ repertoires were each analyzed separately, with the exception of combined analyses, where CD4+ and CD8+ sequences were merged in silico. Clonal expansion was defined as a frequency increase of at least 2-fold after treatment compared with C1D1, and clones undetected at baseline were assigned a pseudocount of 0.5. Clones with 0 or 1 copy at C1D1 were defined as singleton clones, while clones with 2 or more copies were defined as non-singleton clones. Clones expanded in unsorted samples were assigned a CD4+, CD8+ or unknown annotation through matching of protein sequences in sorted samples from the same patient. Wilcoxon tests on paired samples were used to test changes in diversity from C1D1 to C4D1. TCRdb's version of the immuneACCESS table is confined to in-frame rearrangements and falls short of the full clone set. An unresolved V gene accounts for under half of the shortfall where checked; the remainder is of unknown origin. V and J calls and clone size are copied from that table; D and trimming were computed from the DNA. The sample records some 25,000 clones, roughly 86% of which are singletons. Clones ranked in the top ten supply around a tenth of the sample.

The receptor comes from a human donor with classical Hodgkin lymphoma. The input for sequencing was peripheral blood mononuclear cells (PBMCs), taken before the second cycle of nivolumab. Recombination linked TRBV5-4 to TRBJ2-7, with the D segment possibly TRBD1 or TRBD2, each aligning over 6 bases. The CDR3 is CASSLAGGRYEQYF. In nucleotide form, the sequence is TGTGCCAGCAGCTTGGCTGGGGGGCGGTACGAGCAGTACTTC.